The rows below give T cell receptor beta chains drawn from one sample of a study of OX40 agonist ivuxolimab in advanced cancers. The assay was immunoSEQ multiplex PCR, and TCRdb's table has in-frame clones only and misses some. The sample has 90,000 or so clones; about 93% are singletons. The specimen comprised CD4+ or CD8+ T cells sorted from blood, sampled in a trial of the OX40 agonist ivuxolimab. The origin of the receptors is an adult with an advanced solid tumor such as melanoma, head and neck, liver or kidney cancer. Both conserved end residues are part of each CDR3. A D gene is named only where the DNA matches it firmly. Clone size is not always given. Where it is, it says once, few, many or a class for expanded clones.

size: once
J: TRBJ1-3
length: 15
V: TRBV18
D: NA
CDR3: CASSPNEYSGNTIYF
DNA: TGTGCCAGCTCACCAAACGAGTACTCTGGAAACACCATATATTTT

size: NA
J: TRBJ2-2
length: 14
V: TRBV7-6
D: NA
CDR3: CASRPAENTGELFF
DNA: TGTGCCAGCAGACCAGCAGAGAACACCGGGGAGCTGTTTTTT

size: NA
J: TRBJ1-1
length: 17
V: TRBV30
D: TRBD1
CDR3: CAWTSRPGQGGWTEAFF
DNA: TGTGCCTGGACCTCACGTCCGGGACAGGGAGGATGGACTGAAGCTTTCTTT

size: NA
J: TRBJ2-2
length: 14
V: TRBV2
D: NA
CDR3: CASSKESNTGELFF
DNA: TGTGCCAGCAGTAAGGAATCGAACACCGGGGAGCTGTTTTTT

size: NA
J: TRBJ1-4
length: 14
V: TRBV5-1
D: TRBD1
CDR3: CASSLSDRVEKLFF
DNA: TGCGCCAGCAGCTTGTCGGACAGGGTGGAAAAACTGTTTTTT

size: NA
J: TRBJ2-7
length: 13
V: TRBV19
D: TRBD1
CDR3: CASRQGASYEQYF
DNA: TGTGCCAGTAGACAGGGGGCGTCATACGAGCAGTACTTC

size: NA
J: TRBJ1-5
length: 15
V: TRBV15
D: NA
CDR3: CATSRGVLSNQPQHF
DNA: TGTGCCACCAGCAGAGGGGTCCTTAGCAATCAGCCCCAGCATTTT

size: NA
J: TRBJ2-3
length: 18
V: TRBV4-1
D: NA
CDR3: CASSSSRASRSSTDTQYF
DNA: TGCGCCAGCAGCTCCAGTCGGGCTAGCAGATCTAGCACAGATACGCAGTATTTT

size: NA
J: TRBJ2-5
length: 15
V: TRBV2
D: TRBD2
CDR3: CASSQTSGREETQYF
DNA: TGTGCCAGCAGTCAGACTAGCGGGAGGGAAGAGACCCAGTACTTC

size: NA
J: TRBJ2-5
length: 17
V: TRBV18
D: TRBD2
CDR3: CASSPGGTSGFQETQYF
DNA: TGTGCCAGCTCACCGGGGGGGACTAGCGGATTCCAAGAGACCCAGTACTTC